Following are 24 T cell receptor beta chains from one sample sequenced in a study of OX40 agonist ivuxolimab in advanced cancers. Assay: immunoSEQ multiplex PCR; the TCRdb copy retains only in-frame clones and omits some. The sample carries around 15,000 clones, about 76% recorded once. The material was CD4+ or CD8+ T cells sorted from blood, obtained in a trial of the OX40 agonist ivuxolimab. Receptors were obtained from an adult with an advanced solid tumor such as melanoma, head and neck, liver or kidney cancer.

This clone showed up just once. V usage is TRBV2 and J usage is TRBJ2-7, with D possibly matching TRBD1 (5 bases). Trimming stripped 4 bases from V and 4 bases from J, with 17 bases between. This CDR3 is 15 amino acids long. The germline V gene has CDR1 SNHLY and CDR2 FYNNEI. Here the CDR3 reads CASSVSQGYAYEQYF. The CDR3 DNA is TGTGCCAGCAGTGTATCCCAGGGTTATGCGTACGAGCAGTACTTC.

This clone came up a few times. The chain couples TRBV11-3 to TRBJ2-1; TRBD1 agrees at 7 bases. This CDR3 has 15 amino acids. V trimming: 0 bases; J trimming: 4 bases; junction bases outside the gene matches: 3. From germline, CDR1 is SGHNT and CDR2 YENEEA. For the CDR3, the DNA is TGTGCCAGCAGCTTAGAACAGGGGTTGTACAATGAGCAGTTCTTC. This translates into CASSLEQGLYNEQFF.

By frequency in the sample, this clone is medium-sized. The chain joins TRBV5-1 to TRBJ2-7; D is perhaps TRBD1 (6 bases). In germline, CDR1 is SGHRS, CDR2 YFSETQ. V was trimmed by 3 bases and J by 3 bases, leaving 7 bases between them. The CDR3 runs to 12 residues. CDR3 amino acids: CASSWDNYEQYF. DNA for the CDR3: TGCGCCAGCAGCTGGGACAACTACGAGCAGTACTTC.

This chain links TRBV6-5 with TRBJ2-7; D might be TRBD1 (5 bases). The germline V and J ends were trimmed by 2 bases and 0 bases, with 8 bases remaining between them. The CDR3 contains 14 residues. The germline V gene has CDR1 MNHEY and CDR2 SVGAGI. The CDR3 region has the DNA TGTGCCAGCAGTTACCGACAGTCCTCCTACGAGCAGTACTTC. Its translation is CASSYRQSSYEQYF.

The CDR3 DNA follows: TGTGCCAGCAGTTACTTGATGGGGACAGCCCAAGAGACCCAGTACTTC. Protein sequence: CASSYLMGTAQETQYF. The rearrangement links TRBV6-5 to TRBJ2-5; 7 positions agree with TRBD1. This CDR3 is built from 16 residues. With 1 base clipped from V and 1 base from J, the junction kept 6 bases outside the gene matches. Germline V CDR1 and CDR2: MNHEY, SVGAGI.

About this clone: With a much larger clone just one base away, this may be a read error. This chain connects TRBV7-8 to TRBJ1-3; D is ambiguous. The length of the CDR3 is 17 residues. CDR1 is SGHVS and CDR2 is FQNEAQ in the germline V gene. CDR3 DNA sequence: TGTGCCAGCAGCTTAGCGAAGGAGGGCTTCTCTGGAAACATCATATATTTT. Translating it yields CASSLAKEGFSGNIIYF.

The sample holds one count of this clone. The rearrangement uses TRBV6-5 and TRBJ2-7; 11 nucleotides agree with TRBD2. The trim removed 6 bases at V and 2 bases at J, leaving 3 bases unmatched. The CDR3 is 14 amino acids. Per the germline V gene, CDR1 is MNHEY and CDR2 is SVGAGI. The DNA for the CDR3 is TGTGCCAGCAGCCTACTAGCGGGGGCCTACGAGCAGTACTTC. As protein: CASSLLAGAYEQYF.

In DNA form, the CDR3 reads TGTGCCAGCAGTTACGGTGGCTCCTACGAGCAGTACTTC. As protein: CASSYGGSYEQYF. The chain has TRBV6-5 and TRBJ2-7; the D is unclear. In germline, CDR1 is MNHEY, CDR2 SVGAGI. CDR3 length: 13 amino acids. Trimming shortened V by 2 bases and J by 0 bases, and 5 bases separated the two germline ends.

V gene TRBV5-1 combines with J gene TRBJ2-7, with 7 bases lining up with TRBD1. The V segment lost 4 bases and the J segment 2 bases; nucleotides outside the gene matches: 9. Germline CDR1 is SGHRS and CDR2 is YFSETQ. This CDR3 has 15 residues. The CDR3 bases are TGCGCCAGCAGCGTGGGACAGTCTAACACCTACGAGCAGTACTTC. This sequence encodes CASSVGQSNTYEQYF.

Of note for this clone: Other DNA sequences in this specimen translate into the identical CDR3. The V and J genes are TRBV7-3 and TRBJ2-2, with D hard to call. The germline V and J ends were trimmed by 4 bases and 5 bases, with 8 bases remaining between them. The CDR3 consists of 13 residues. The germline V gene has CDR1 SGHTA and CDR2 FQGTGA. This CDR3 reads CASSSVGTGELFF. In nucleotides, the CDR3 is TGTGCCAGCAGCTCCGTGGGGACCGGGGAGCTGTTTTTT. The full variable domain, rest sourced from reference TRBV7-3 and TRBJ2-2, is GAGVSQTPSNKVTEKGKYVELRCDPISGHTALYWYRQSLGQGPEFLIYFQGTGAADDSGLPNDRFFAVRPEGSVSTLKIQRTERGDSAVYLCASSSVGTGELFFGEGSRLTVL.

The gene calls are TRBV11-1 and TRBJ1-4; D unclear. With 4 bases removed from V and 4 bases from J, the gap between germline ends came to 13 bases. The CDR3 is 15 residues long. The germline V gene encodes CDR1 SGHAT and CDR2 FQDESV (reference sequence). The CDR3 DNA sequence: TGTGCCAGCAGCTACGGGCAGAAACGTAATGAAAAACTGTTTTTT. The encoded protein is CASSYGQKRNEKLFF.

The chain recombines TRBV5-1 with TRBJ1-1, with D maybe TRBD1 (5 bases). This CDR3 comprises 13 residues. Germline CDR1 and CDR2: SGHRS and YFSETQ. Trimming left V 0 bases short and J 7 bases short, with 10 bases between. CDR3 sequence (DNA): TGCGCCAGCAGCTTGGGGTCGGGGGTTGAAGCTTTCTTT. Its protein product is CASSLGSGVEAFF.

J is TRBJ2-7 and V is TRBV27, with D tentatively TRBD1 or TRBD2 (5 bases each). The CDR3 runs to 16 residues. V shed 5 bases and J shed 4 bases, with 21 bases lying between them. CDR1 and CDR2 from the germline V gene are MNHEY and SMNVEV (reference sequence). CDR3 DNA: TGTGCCAGCAGTCTCCCACCGGGATCCAAGGGGTACGAGCAGTACTTC. Encoded protein: CASSLPPGSKGYEQYF.

The chain joins TRBV7-8 to TRBJ2-5; D not resolved. Trimming removed 1 base at V and 0 bases at J, with 9 bases between. The CDR3 length is 15 residues. CDR1 SGHVS and CDR2 FQNEAQ come from the germline V gene. CDR3 DNA sequence: TGTGCCAGCAGCTTAGTAGCCTTCAACCAAGAGACCCAGTACTTC. It yields the protein CASSLVAFNQETQYF.

Here the CDR3 DNA reads TGCGCCAGCAGCCGCAACAGGGGAGGCAATTCACCCCTCCACTTT. Its translation is CASSRNRGGNSPLHF. The J gene is TRBJ1-6, the V gene TRBV4-1, with TRBD1 identical over 7 bases. The germline V gene has CDR1 MGHRA and CDR2 YSYEKL. Losses at the gene ends were 4 bases for V and 7 bases for J; bases not matched to a gene: 7. The CDR3 consists of 15 residues.

The gene calls are TRBV10-3 and TRBJ1-4; 7 positions agree with TRBD1. The CDR3 runs to 17 residues. With V trimmed by 0 bases and J by 0 bases, 4 bases remained unmatched. The germline V gene has CDR1 ENHRY and CDR2 SYGVKD. The DNA of the CDR3 is TGTGCCATCAGTGAGTCCTACAGGGGCCCAACTAATGAAAAACTGTTTTTT. Translated, it gives CAISESYRGPTNEKLFF.

J is TRBJ2-7 and V is TRBV30; weak D call: TRBD1 (6 bases). This CDR3 is built from 13 residues. Trimming removed 8 bases from V and 5 bases from J, with 19 bases in between. The germline CDR1 and CDR2 sequences are GTSNPN and SVGIG (reference sequence). CDR3 sequence: CARRGLGAHEQYF. The CDR3 DNA sequence: TGTGCCCGGCGCGGGTTGGGGGCCCACGAGCAGTACTTC.

The chain links TRBV7-8 to TRBJ1-1; unclear D gene. The CDR3 is 13 residues long. Germline lookup yields CDR1 SGHVS and CDR2 FQNEAQ. Trimming left V 3 bases short and J 1 base short, with 6 bases between. In DNA form, the CDR3 reads TGTGCCAGCAGCTTGGGGAGGAACACTGAAGCTTTCTTT. Translating gives CASSLGRNTEAFF.

V usage is TRBV5-6 and J usage is TRBJ2-7; D call uncertain. Germline V lookup: CDR1 SGHDT, CDR2 YYEEEE. The V and J ends lost 5 bases and 5 bases respectively, with 8 bases between them. The CDR3 has 11 residues. CDR3 loop: CASRGSDEQYF. The CDR3, as DNA: TGTGCCAGCAGGGGCTCTGACGAGCAGTACTTC.

DNA of the CDR3: TGTGCCAGCAGCCCCAAGGGGATAATAACTGGAAACACCATATATTTT. The encoded protein is CASSPKGIITGNTIYF. This sequence joins TRBV7-9 and TRBJ1-3; possible D gene TRBD1, 5 bases. V lost 5 bases and J 2 bases, leaving 16 bases between the germline ends. CDR3 length equals 16 residues. Germline V gene data show CDR1 as SEHNR and CDR2 as FQNEAQ (reference sequence).

The chain uses TRBV6-5 and TRBJ2-7, with 8 nucleotides matching TRBD1. The CDR3 contains 15 residues. V dropped 0 bases and J dropped 5; count of bases not matched to a gene: 6. From germline, CDR1 is MNHEY and CDR2 SVGAGI. The CDR3 is CASSYSTGGQDEQYF. The DNA for the CDR3 is TGTGCCAGCAGTTACTCCACAGGGGGGCAGGACGAGCAGTACTTC.

The CDR3 DNA is TGTGCCAGCAGCTTAGCGCGGACAGGGGCCACCGGGGAGCTGTTTTTT. It specifies CASSLARTGATGELFF. The J gene is TRBJ2-2, the V gene TRBV7-8; 9 nucleotides align to TRBD1. The CDR3 totals 16 residues. V lost 0 bases to trimming and J lost 4 bases; unmatched junction nucleotides: 3. Germline values: CDR1 SGHVS, CDR2 FQNEAQ.

This chain connects TRBV11-3 to TRBJ2-7; D perhaps matches TRBD2 (6 bases). The CDR3 loop spans 16 amino acids. Germline loops: CDR1 SGHNT, CDR2 YENEEA. V shed 5 bases and J shed 1 base, with 18 bases lying between them. The CDR3 coding sequence is TGTGCCAGCAGCCCGAGACTGGAGGGTATTTCCTACGAGCAGTACTTC. Translating gives CASSPRLEGISYEQYF.

The chain joins TRBV15 to TRBJ1-1, with D possibly matching TRBD1 (5 bases). The CDR3 loop spans 16 amino acids. The V end was cut by 1 base, the J end by 1 base, with 13 bases between. The germline CDR1 and CDR2 sequences are LNHNV and YYDKDF (reference sequence). The CDR3 loop reads CATSRGDGSSNTEAFF. CDR3 coding DNA: TGTGCCACCAGCAGAGGGGACGGCTCCTCGAACACTGAAGCTTTCTTT. Drawing the rest from reference TRBV15 and TRBJ1-1, the complete variable domain is DAMVIQNPRYQVTQFGKPVTLSCSQTLNHNVMYWYQQKSSQAPKLLFHYYDKDFNNEADTPDNFQSRRPNTSFCFLDIRSPGLGDTAMYLCATSRGDGSSNTEAFFGQGTRLTVV.